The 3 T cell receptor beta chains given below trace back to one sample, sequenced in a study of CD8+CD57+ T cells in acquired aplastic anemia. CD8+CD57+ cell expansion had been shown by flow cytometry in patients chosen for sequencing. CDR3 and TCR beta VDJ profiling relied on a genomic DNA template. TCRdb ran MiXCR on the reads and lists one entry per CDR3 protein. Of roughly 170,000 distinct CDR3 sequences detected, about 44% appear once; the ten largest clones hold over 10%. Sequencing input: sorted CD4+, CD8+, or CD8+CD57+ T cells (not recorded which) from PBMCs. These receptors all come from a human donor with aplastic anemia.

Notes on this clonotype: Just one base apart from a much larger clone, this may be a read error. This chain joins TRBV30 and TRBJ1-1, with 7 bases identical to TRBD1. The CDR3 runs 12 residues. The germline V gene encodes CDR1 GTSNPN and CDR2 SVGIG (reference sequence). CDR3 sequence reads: CAWGQAHTEALF. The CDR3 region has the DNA TGTGCCTGGGGACAGGCTCACACTGAAGCTCTCTTT.

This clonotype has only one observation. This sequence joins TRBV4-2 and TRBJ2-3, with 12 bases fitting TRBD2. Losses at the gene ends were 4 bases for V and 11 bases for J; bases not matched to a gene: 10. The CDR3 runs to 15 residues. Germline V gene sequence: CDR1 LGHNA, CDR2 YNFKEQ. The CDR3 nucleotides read TGTGCCAGCAGCCCGACTAGCGGGAGCTACAATGAGCAGTATTTT. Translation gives CASSPTSGSYNEQYF.

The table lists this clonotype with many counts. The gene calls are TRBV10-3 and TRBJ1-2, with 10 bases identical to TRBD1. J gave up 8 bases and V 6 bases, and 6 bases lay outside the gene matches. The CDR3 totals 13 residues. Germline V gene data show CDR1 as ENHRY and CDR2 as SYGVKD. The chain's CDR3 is CAIRMTGGGGYTF. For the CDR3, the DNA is TGTGCCATCAGAATGACAGGGGGCGGCGGCTACACCTTC.